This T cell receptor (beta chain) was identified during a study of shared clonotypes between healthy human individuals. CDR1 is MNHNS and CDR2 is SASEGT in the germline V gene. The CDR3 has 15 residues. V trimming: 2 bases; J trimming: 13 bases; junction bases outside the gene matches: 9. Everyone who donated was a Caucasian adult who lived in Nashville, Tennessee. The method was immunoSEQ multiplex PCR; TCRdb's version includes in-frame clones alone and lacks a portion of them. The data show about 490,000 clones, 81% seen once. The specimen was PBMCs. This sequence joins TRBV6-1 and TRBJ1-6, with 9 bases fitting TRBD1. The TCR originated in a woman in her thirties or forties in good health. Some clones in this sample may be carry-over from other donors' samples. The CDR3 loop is CASSEPRDRVLPLHF. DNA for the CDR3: TGTGCCAGCAGTGAACCCCGGGACAGGGTCCTCCCCCTCCACTTT.